A single TCR beta chain is shown here with its context. The data are from a study of CD8+CD57+ T cells in acquired aplastic anemia. TCR beta VDJ and CDR3 were profiled, and genomic DNA was the template. TCRdb called the reads again in MiXCR, with one record for every CDR3 protein. Among 50,000 to 70,000 distinct CDR3 sequences listed, around 55% were seen once. The V and J ends lost 6 bases and 11 bases, in that order; junction bases with no gene match: 9. This CDR3 has 13 residues. CDR1 is LNHDA, CDR2 SQIVND, per germline (reference sequence). Sequenced: sorted CD4+, CD8+, or CD8+CD57+ T cells (not recorded which) from PBMCs. The sequence came from a human donor in good health, serving as a control. This chain uses TRBV19 with TRBJ1-4; 7 positions match TRBD1. The CDR3 DNA follows: TGTGCCAGTAGCAGGGGGACTAGCGATAAACTGTTTTTT. Translated: CASSRGTSDKLFF.